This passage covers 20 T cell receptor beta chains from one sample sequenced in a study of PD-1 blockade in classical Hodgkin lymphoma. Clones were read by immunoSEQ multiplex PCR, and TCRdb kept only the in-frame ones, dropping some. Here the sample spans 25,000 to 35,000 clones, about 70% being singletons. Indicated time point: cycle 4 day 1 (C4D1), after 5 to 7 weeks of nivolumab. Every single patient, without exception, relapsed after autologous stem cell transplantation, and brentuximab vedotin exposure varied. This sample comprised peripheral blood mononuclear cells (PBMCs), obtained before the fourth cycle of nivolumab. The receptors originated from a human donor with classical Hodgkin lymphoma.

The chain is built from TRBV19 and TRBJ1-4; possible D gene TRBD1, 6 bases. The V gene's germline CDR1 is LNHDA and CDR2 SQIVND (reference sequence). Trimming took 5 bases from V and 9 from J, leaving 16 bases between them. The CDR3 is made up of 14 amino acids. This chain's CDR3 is CASSVQGGPKKLFF. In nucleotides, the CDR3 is TGTGCCAGTAGTGTCCAAGGGGGGCCGAAAAAACTGTTTTTT. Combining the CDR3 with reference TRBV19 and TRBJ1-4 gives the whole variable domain DGGITQSPKYLFRKEGQNVTLSCEQNLNHDAMYWYRQDPGQGLRLIYYSQIVNDFQKGDIAEGYSVSREKKESFPLTVTSAQKNPTAFYLCASSVQGGPKKLFFGSGTQLSVL.

The chain's CDR3 is CASTSGQGSSEAFF. The DNA of the CDR3 is TGTGCCAGTACCTCGGGACAGGGAAGTTCTGAAGCTTTCTTT. The chain combines TRBV19 with TRBJ1-1, with TRBD1 identical over 9 bases. The CDR3 has 14 amino acids. Germline-derived CDR1 and CDR2 are LNHDA and SQIVND (reference sequence). Losses at the gene ends were 7 bases for V and 6 bases for J; bases not matched to a gene: 9.

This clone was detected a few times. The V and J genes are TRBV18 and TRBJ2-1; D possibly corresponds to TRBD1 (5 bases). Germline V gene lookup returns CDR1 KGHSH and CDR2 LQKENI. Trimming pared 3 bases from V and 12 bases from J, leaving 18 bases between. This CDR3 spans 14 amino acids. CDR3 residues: CASSPSIGEKRQFF. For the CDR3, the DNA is TGTGCCAGCTCACCGTCAATAGGGGAAAAGCGGCAGTTCTTC.

CDR3 sequence: CASSYSPGGLSSGQYF. DNA of the CDR3: TGTGCCAGCAGTTACTCGCCCGGGGGCCTATCGTCTGGGCAGTACTTC. J is TRBJ2-7 and V is TRBV6-5; D tentatively reads TRBD1 or TRBD2 (6 bases each). V lost 0 bases and J 9 bases, leaving 21 bases between the germline ends. The CDR3 has 16 residues. The germline gives CDR1 MNHEY, CDR2 SVGAGI.

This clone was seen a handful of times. The CDR3 DNA reads as TGTGCCAGTAGTGAGATACCGGGACAGGGGCGATCACCCCTCCACTTT. It yields the protein CASSEIPGQGRSPLHF. V gene TRBV19 combines with J gene TRBJ1-6; 10 positions match TRBD1. The CDR3 length is 16 residues. The germline V gene encodes CDR1 LNHDA and CDR2 SQIVND (reference sequence). V was pared by 5 bases and J by 10 bases, with 11 bases of the junction left unmatched.

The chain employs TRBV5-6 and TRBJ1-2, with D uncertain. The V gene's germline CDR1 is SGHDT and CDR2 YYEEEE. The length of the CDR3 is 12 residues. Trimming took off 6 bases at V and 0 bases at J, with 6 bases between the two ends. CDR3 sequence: CASTVTNYGYTF. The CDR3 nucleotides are TGTGCCAGCACAGTAACTAACTATGGCTACACCTTC.

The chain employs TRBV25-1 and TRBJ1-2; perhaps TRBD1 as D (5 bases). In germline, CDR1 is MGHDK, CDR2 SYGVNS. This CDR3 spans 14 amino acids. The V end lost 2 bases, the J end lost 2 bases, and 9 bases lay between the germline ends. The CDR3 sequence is CASSEDSKNYGYTF. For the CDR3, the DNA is TGTGCCAGCAGTGAAGACAGCAAGAACTATGGCTACACCTTC.

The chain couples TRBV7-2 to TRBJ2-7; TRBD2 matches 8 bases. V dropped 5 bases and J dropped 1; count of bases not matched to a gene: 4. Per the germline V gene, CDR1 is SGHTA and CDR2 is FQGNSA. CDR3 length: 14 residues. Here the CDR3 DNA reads TGTGCCAGCAGCAACCCGGGGGGGTCCTACGAGCAGTACTTC. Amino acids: CASSNPGGSYEQYF.

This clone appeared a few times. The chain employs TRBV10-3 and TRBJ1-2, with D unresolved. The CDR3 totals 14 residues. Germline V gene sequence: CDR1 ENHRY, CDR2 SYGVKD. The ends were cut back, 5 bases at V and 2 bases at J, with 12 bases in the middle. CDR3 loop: CAISPEGWNYGYTF. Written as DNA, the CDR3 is TGTGCCATCAGTCCAGAAGGGTGGAACTATGGCTACACCTTC.

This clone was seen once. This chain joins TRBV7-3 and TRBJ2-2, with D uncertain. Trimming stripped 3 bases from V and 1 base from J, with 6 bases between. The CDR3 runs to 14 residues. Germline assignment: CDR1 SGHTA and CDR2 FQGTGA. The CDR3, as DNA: TGTGCCAGCAGCTTCAGCGAGAACACCGGGGAGCTGTTTTTT. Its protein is CASSFSENTGELFF.

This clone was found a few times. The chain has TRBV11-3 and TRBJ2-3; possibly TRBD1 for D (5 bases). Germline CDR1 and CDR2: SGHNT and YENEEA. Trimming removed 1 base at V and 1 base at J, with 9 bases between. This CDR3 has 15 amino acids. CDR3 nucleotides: TGTGCCAGCAGCTTAGGGGCCAGGGGCACAGATACGCAGTATTTT. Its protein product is CASSLGARGTDTQYF.

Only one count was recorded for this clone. CDR3 in amino acids: CASSPRQGKDRNDEKLFF. CDR3 in DNA: TGTGCCAGCAGCCCTCGACAGGGGAAGGACCGGAACGATGAAAAACTGTTTTTT. V is TRBV9 and J is TRBJ1-4; 8 bases align to TRBD1. With V trimmed by 4 bases and J by 6 bases, 17 bases remained unmatched. The CDR3 has 18 amino acids. Germline lookup yields CDR1 SGDLS and CDR2 YYNGEE.

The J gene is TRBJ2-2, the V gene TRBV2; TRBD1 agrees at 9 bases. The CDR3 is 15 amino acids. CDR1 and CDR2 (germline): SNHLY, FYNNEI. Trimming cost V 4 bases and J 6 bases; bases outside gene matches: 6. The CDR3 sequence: CASSGGTGISGELFF. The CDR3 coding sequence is TGTGCCAGCAGTGGAGGGACAGGGATCTCCGGGGAGCTGTTTTTT.

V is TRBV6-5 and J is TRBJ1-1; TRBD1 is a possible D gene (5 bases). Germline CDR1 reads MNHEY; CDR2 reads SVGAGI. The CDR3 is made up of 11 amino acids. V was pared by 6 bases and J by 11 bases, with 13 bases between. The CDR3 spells CASSRGMGAFF. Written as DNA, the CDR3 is TGTGCCAGCAGCCGGGGGATGGGGGCTTTCTTT.

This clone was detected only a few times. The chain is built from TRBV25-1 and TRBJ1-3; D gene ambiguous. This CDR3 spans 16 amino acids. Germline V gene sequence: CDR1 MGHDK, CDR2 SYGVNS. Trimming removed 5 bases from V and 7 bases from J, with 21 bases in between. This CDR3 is CASSNWEEGQTNTIYF. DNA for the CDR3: TGTGCCAGCAGTAATTGGGAGGAAGGTCAGACGAACACCATATATTTT.

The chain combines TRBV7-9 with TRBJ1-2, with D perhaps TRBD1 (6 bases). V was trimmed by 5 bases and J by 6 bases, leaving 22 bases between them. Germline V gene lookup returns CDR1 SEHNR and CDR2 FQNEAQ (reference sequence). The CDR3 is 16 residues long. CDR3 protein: CASSAKGAGEVNGYTF. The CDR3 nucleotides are TGTGCCAGCAGCGCCAAGGGTGCAGGGGAGGTAAATGGCTACACCTTC.

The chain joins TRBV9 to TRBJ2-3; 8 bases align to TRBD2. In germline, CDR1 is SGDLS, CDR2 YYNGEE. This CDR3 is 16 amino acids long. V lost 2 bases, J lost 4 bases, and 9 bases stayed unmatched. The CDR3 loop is CASSVEGRGVSDTQYF. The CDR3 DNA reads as TGTGCCAGCAGCGTGGAGGGGCGGGGGGTGTCAGATACGCAGTATTTT.

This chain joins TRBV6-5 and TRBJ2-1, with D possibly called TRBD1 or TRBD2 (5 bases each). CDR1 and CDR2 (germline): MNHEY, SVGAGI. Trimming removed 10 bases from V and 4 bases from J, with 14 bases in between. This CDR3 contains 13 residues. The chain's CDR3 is CATGTGRYNEQFF. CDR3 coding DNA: TGTGCCACCGGGACCGGGCGGTACAATGAGCAGTTCTTC.

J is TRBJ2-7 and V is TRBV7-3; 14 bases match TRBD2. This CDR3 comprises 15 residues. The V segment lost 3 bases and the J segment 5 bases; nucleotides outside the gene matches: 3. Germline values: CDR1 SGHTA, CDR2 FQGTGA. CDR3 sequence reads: CASSFGTSGRDEQYF. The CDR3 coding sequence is TGTGCCAGCAGCTTCGGGACTAGCGGGAGAGACGAGCAGTACTTC.

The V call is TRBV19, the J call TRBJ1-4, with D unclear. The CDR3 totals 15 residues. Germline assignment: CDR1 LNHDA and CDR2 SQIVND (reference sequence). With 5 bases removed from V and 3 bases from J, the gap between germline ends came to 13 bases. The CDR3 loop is CASSPRDGANEKLFF. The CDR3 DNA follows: TGTGCCAGTAGTCCGAGAGACGGTGCTAATGAAAAACTGTTTTTT.